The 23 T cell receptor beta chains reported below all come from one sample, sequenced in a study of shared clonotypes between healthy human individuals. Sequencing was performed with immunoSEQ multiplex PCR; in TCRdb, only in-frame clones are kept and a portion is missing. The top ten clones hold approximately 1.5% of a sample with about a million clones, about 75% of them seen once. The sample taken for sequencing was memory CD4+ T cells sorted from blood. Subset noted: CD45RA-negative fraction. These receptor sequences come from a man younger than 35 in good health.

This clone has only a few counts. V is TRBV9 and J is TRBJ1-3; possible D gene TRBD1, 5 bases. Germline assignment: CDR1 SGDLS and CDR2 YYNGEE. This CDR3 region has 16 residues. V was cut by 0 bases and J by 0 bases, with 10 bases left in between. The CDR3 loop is CASSVATGISGNTIYF. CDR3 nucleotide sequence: TGTGCCAGCAGCGTAGCCACAGGCATCTCTGGAAACACCATATATTTT.

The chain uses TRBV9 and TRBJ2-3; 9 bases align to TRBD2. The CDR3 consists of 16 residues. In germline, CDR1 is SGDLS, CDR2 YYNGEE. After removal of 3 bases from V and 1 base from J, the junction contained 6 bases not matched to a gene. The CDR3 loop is CASSAPQRGGTDTQYF. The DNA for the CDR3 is TGTGCCAGCAGCGCGCCGCAGCGGGGGGGCACAGATACGCAGTATTTT.

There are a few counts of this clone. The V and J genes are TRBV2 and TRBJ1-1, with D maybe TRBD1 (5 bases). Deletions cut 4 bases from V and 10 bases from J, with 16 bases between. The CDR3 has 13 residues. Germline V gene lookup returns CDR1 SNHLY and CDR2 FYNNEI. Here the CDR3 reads CASSGDGRVAAFF. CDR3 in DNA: TGTGCCAGCAGTGGGGACGGGAGAGTGGCAGCTTTCTTT.

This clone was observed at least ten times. CDR3 region: CASSGRGSDNSPLHF. In nucleotides, the CDR3 is TGTGCCAGCAGTGGCAGGGGGTCAGATAATTCACCCCTCCACTTT. The chain is built from TRBV2 and TRBJ1-6; TRBD1 matches at 7 bases. Germline CDR1 SNHLY, CDR2 FYNNEI. This CDR3 is 15 amino acids long. V was clipped by 4 bases and J by 5 bases; unmatched bases: 5. The full variable domain, in which reference TRBV2 and TRBJ1-6 provide the parts outside the CDR3, is EPEVTQTPSHQVTQMGQEVILRCVPISNHLYFYWYRQILGQKVEFLVSFYNNEISEKSEIFDDQFSVERPDGSNFTLKIRSTKLEDSAMYFCASSGRGSDNSPLHFGNGTRLTVT.

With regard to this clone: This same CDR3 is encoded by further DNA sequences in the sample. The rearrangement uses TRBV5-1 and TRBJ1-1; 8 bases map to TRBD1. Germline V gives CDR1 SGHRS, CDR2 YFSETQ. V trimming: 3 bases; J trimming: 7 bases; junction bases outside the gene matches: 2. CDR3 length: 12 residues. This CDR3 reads CASSSGQGEAFF. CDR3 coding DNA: TGCGCCAGCAGCTCAGGACAGGGTGAAGCTTTCTTT.

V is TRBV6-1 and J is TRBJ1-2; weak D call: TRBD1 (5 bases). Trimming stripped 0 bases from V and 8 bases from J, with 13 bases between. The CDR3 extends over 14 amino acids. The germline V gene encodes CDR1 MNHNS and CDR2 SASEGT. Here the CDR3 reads CASSEAHRGVGYTF. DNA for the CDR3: TGTGCCAGCAGTGAAGCGCATAGGGGCGTAGGCTACACCTTC.

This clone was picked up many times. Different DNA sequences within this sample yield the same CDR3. The DNA for the CDR3 is TGTGCCAGCAGCTTTGGACGCGAAGCTTTCTTT. It specifies CASSFGREAFF. V and J are TRBV7-2 and TRBJ1-1; D unresolved. The CDR3 extends over 11 amino acids. V gave up 3 bases and J gave up 8 bases, with 7 bases separating them. CDR1 and CDR2 (germline): SGHTA, FQGNSA.

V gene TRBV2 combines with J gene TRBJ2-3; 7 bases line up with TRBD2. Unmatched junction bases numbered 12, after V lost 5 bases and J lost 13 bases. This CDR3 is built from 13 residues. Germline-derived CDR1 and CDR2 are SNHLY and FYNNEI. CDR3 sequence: CASSPLWERGKYF. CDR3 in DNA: TGTGCCAGCAGTCCCCTTTGGGAGCGGGGAAAGTATTTT.

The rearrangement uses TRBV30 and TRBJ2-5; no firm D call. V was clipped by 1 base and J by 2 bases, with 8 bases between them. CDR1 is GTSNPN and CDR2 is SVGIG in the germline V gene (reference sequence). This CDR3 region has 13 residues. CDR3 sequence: CAWSGYPQETQYF. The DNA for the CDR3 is TGTGCCTGGAGTGGCTACCCTCAAGAGACCCAGTACTTC.

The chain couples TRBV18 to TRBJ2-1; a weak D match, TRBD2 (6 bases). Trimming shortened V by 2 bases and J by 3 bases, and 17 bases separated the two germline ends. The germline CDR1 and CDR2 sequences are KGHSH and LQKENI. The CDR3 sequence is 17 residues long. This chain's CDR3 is CASSPSRMMRDYNEQFF. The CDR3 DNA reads TGTGCCAGCTCACCATCGAGGATGATGCGGGACTACAATGAGCAGTTCTTC.

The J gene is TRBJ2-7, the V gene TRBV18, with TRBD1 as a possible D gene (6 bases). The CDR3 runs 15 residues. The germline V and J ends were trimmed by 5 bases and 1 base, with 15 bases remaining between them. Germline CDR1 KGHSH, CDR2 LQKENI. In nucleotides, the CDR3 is TGTGCCAGCTCAAGGACATCAGGACAGTCCTACGAGCAGTACTTC. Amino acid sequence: CASSRTSGQSYEQYF.

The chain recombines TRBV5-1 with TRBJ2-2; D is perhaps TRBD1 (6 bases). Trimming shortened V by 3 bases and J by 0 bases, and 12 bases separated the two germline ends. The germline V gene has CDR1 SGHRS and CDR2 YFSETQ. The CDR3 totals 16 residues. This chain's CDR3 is CASSSTGPANTGELFF. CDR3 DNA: TGCGCCAGCAGCTCGACAGGACCGGCGAACACCGGGGAGCTGTTTTTT.

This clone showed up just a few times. CDR3 in amino acids: CASSLGGIGGYTF. The CDR3 DNA reads TGTGCCAGCAGCTTAGGAGGTATCGGCGGCTACACCTTC. This rearrangement joins TRBV7-9 to TRBJ1-2; the D is unclear. The germline CDR1 and CDR2 sequences are SEHNR and FQNEAQ (reference sequence). The CDR3 has 13 amino acids. V was pared by 1 base and J by 8 bases, with 11 bases between.

The CDR3 protein is CASSAYFTDTQYF. CDR3 bases: TGTGCCAGCAGCGCATACTTTACAGATACGCAGTATTTT. The chain couples TRBV5-6 to TRBJ2-3, with D unclear. Trimming removed 4 bases at V and 3 bases at J, with 9 bases between. Germline V gene sequence: CDR1 SGHDT, CDR2 YYEEEE. There are 13 residues in the CDR3. The variable domain in full, completed from reference TRBV5-6 and TRBJ2-3, reads DAGVTQSPTHLIKTRGQQVTLRCSPKSGHDTVSWYQQALGQGPQFIFQYYEEEERQRGNFPDRFSGHQFPNYSSELNVNALLLGDSALYLCASSAYFTDTQYFGPGTRLTVL.

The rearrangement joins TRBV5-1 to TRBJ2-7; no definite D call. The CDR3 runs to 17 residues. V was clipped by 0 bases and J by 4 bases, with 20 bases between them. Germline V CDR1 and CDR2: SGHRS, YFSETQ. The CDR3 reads CASSLDLLIGPTYEQYF. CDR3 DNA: TGCGCCAGCAGCTTGGATTTGTTAATAGGACCGACTTACGAGCAGTACTTC.

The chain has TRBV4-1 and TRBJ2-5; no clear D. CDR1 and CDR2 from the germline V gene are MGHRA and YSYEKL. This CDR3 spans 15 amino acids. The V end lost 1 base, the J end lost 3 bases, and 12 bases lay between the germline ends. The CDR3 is CASSQVRSSKETQYF. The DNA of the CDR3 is TGCGCCAGCAGCCAAGTAAGGAGCAGTAAAGAGACCCAGTACTTC.

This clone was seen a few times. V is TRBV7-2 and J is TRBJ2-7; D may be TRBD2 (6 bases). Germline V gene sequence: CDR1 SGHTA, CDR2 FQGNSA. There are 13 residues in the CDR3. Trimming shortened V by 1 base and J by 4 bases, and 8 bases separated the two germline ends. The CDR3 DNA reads TGTGCCAGCAGCTTAGAGCGGGCTTACGAGCAGTACTTC. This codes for CASSLERAYEQYF.

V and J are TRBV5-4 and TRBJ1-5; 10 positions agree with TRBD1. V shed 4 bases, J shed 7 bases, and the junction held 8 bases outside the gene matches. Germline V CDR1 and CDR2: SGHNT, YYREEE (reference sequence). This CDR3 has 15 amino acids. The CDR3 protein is CASSVGTGENQPQHF. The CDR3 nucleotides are TGTGCCAGCAGCGTAGGGACAGGGGAGAACCAGCCCCAGCATTTT.

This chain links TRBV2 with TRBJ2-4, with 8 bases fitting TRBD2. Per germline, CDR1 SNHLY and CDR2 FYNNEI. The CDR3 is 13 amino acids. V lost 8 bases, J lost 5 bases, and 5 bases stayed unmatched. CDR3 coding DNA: TGTGCCAGCTTATTTAGCGGGGAAAACATTCAGTACTTC. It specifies CASLFSGENIQYF.

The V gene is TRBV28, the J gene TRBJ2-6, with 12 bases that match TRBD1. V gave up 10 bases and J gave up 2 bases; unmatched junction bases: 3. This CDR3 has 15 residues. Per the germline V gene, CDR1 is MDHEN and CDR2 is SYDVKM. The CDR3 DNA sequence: TGTGCCATTGGGACAGGGGGCACTGGGGCCAACGTCCTGACTTTC. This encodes CAIGTGGTGANVLTF.

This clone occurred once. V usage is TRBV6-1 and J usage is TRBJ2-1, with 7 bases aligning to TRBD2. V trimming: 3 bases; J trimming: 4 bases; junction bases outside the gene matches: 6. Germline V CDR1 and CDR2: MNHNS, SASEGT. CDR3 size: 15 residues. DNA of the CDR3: TGTGCCAGCAGTGATGGGGGGGGTGTATACAATGAGCAGTTCTTC. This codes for CASSDGGGVYNEQFF.

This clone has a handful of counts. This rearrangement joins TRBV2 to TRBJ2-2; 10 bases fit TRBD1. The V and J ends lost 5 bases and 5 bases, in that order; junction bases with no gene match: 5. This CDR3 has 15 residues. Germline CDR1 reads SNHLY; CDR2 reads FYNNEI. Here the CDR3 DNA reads TGTGCCAGCAGTCAGGGACAGGGGTCTACCGGGGAGCTGTTTTTT. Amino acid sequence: CASSQGQGSTGELFF.

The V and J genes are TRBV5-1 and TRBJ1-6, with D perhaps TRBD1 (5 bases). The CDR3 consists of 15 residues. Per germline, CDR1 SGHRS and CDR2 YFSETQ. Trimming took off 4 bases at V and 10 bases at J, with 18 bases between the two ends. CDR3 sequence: CASSIGEAKGSPLHF. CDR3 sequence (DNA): TGCGCCAGCAGCATAGGGGAGGCAAAGGGATCACCCCTCCACTTT.